Listed below are T cell receptor beta chains from one sample, sequenced in a study of immune evolution from preneoplasia to lung adenocarcinoma. The method was immunoSEQ multiplex PCR; TCRdb's version includes in-frame clones alone and lacks a portion of them. The sample has 8,800 or so clones; around 80% are singletons. Sequencing was performed on FFPE lung adenocarcinoma in situ tissue. Receptors were obtained from a person aged 55-80 years with lung adenocarcinoma. Each CDR3 is given with its conserved first and last residue. The order of the fields is V gene, D gene, J gene, clone size, CDR3 DNA, CDR3 protein. D genes are given only for firm matches. The size entry is marked missing in some rows and otherwise reads once, few, many or a size class.

TRBV10-3	.	TRBJ2-2	.	TGTGCCATCAGTGAGGCGGCGGGGGCGCTTTCCGGGGAGCTGTTTTTT	CAISEAAGALSGELFF
TRBV5-1	.	TRBJ1-1	.	TGCGCCAGCAGCTTCTCGGCAGACACTGAAGCTTTCTTT	CASSFSADTEAFF
TRBV27	.	TRBJ2-1	.	TGTGCCAGCAGCCGCTTTGGAGGGGGCAATGAGCAGTTCTTC	CASSRFGGGNEQFF
TRBV6-5	TRBD2	TRBJ2-2	.	TGTGCCAGCAGAACCTGGGGGGGGAACACCGGGGAGCTGTTTTTT	CASRTWGGNTGELFF
TRBV9	TRBD1	TRBJ2-2	.	TGTGCCAGCAGCGGAAAGACAGGGGTAACCGGGGAGCTGTTTTTT	CASSGKTGVTGELFF
TRBV7-9	TRBD1	TRBJ1-5	.	TGTGCCAGCACCGGGACAGGGGACCATCAGCCCCAGCATTTT	CASTGTGDHQPQHF
TRBV5-4	.	TRBJ2-3	.	TGTGCCAGCAGCATGTTACTCGAGTATCCCAAACCGGATACGCAGTATTTT	CASSMLLEYPKPDTQYF
TRBV5-3	.	TRBJ2-5	.	TGTGCCAGCAGCTTGGATAGGGGGGCTCAAGAGACCCAGTACTTC	CASSLDRGAQETQYF
TRBV6-5	.	TRBJ2-1	.	TGTGCCAGCAGTTACCGGGGGTCTAGCTCCTACAATGAGCAGTTCTTC	CASSYRGSSSYNEQFF
TRBV4-2	.	TRBJ2-2	.	TGTGCCAGCAGCCGGGTAGGACACGTAAACACCGGGGAGCTGTTTTTT	CASSRVGHVNTGELFF
TRBV29-1	TRBD1	TRBJ2-1	.	TGCAGCGTTGATGTGGGGCAGGGGGTCTACAATGAGCAGTTCTTC	CSVDVGQGVYNEQFF
TRBV7-8	.	TRBJ2-7	.	TGTGCCAGCAGCTTAGTGGTGTTCGGGGTGGACGAGCAGTACTTC	CASSLVVFGVDEQYF
TRBV7-9	.	TRBJ1-1	medium-sized	TGTGCCAGCAGCTTCGCGAACACTGAAGCTTTCTTT	CASSFANTEAFF
TRBV19	.	TRBJ1-1	.	TGTGCCAGTAGTATAGGCAGGGAAAGGCTGAACACTGAAGCTTTCTTT	CASSIGRERLNTEAFF
TRBV29-1	.	TRBJ1-1	.	TGCAGCGCGGAGCCTTCAAACACTGAAGCTTTCTTT	CSAEPSNTEAFF
TRBV29-1	TRBD1	TRBJ1-2	few	TGCAGCGTTGTCTCCCCCCGGACAGGGGGGAGTATTGGCTACACCTTC	CSVVSPRTGGSIGYTF
TRBV19	.	TRBJ1-3	.	TGTGCCAGTAGTCTCATCACGGGACTCACAAACACCATATATTTT	CASSLITGLTNTIYF
TRBV10-2	.	TRBJ2-3	.	TGCGCCAGCAGTGATATGGACCGGATTGATACGCAGTATTTT	CASSDMDRIDTQYF
TRBV6-1	TRBD2	TRBJ2-1	once	TGTGCCAGCACCGGGACTAGCGGGTACAATGAGCAGTTCTTC	CASTGTSGYNEQFF
TRBV19	TRBD1	TRBJ2-1	.	TGTGCCAGTAGTAGGGGATCCGGGACAGCAACCCGCAATGAGCAGTTCTTC	CASSRGSGTATRNEQFF